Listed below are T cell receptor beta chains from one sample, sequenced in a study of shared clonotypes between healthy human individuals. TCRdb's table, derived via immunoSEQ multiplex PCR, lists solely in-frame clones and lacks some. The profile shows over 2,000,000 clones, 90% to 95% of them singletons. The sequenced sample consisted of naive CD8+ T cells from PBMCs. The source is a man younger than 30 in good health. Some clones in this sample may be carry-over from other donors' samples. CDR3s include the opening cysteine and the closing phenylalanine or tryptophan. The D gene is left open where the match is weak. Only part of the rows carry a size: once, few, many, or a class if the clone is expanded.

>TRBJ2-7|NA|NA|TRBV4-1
TGCGCCAGCAGCCAAGATTTTCGGGTCTACGAGCAGTACTTC
CASSQDFRVYEQYF
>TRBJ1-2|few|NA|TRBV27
TGTGCCAGCAGTTTATCGGGAAACTATGGCTACACCTTC
CASSLSGNYGYTF
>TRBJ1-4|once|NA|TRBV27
TGTGCCAGCAGCCCGTTGTCAATTCGGGTAGCTAATGAAAAACTGTTTTTT
CASSPLSIRVANEKLFF
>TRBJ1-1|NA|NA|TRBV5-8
TGTGCCAGCAGCTTGATGTGGGGGGGTCTGAACACTGAAGCTTTCTTT
CASSLMWGGLNTEAFF
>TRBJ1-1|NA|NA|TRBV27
TGTGCCAGCAGTTTCCGGGGGCCAAACACTGAAGCTTTCTTT
CASSFRGPNTEAFF
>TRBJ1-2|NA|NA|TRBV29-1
TGCAGCGTCCAAGTAACAGGAAGAGCCTATGGCTACACCTTC
CSVQVTGRAYGYTF
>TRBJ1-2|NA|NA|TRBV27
TGTGCCAGCAGGGCGCGGGGGGACCTTTTCTATGGCTACACCTTC
CASRARGDLFYGYTF
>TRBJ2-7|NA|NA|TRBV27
TGTGCCAGCAGTTTATGGGGGAATGGGTTAGCGGACGAGCAGTACTTC
CASSLWGNGLADEQYF
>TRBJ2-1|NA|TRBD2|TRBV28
TGTGCCAGCAGTTTATTGTCGGGAGGGGACGATGAGCAGTTCTTC
CASSLLSGGDDEQFF
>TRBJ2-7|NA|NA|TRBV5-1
TGCGCCAGCAGCTTGGGGGGTAAGGACGAGCAGTACTTC
CASSLGGKDEQYF
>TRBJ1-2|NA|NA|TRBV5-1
TGCGCCAGCAGCTTGGGTAACCCCATAAGGCATGGCTACACCTTC
CASSLGNPIRHGYTF
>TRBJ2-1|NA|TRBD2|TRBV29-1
TGCAGCGTTGTGGGACTAGCGCAATACAATGAGCAGTTCTTC
CSVVGLAQYNEQFF
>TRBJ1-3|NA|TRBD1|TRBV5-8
TGTGCCAGCAGATTCCGGGACAGGGGGCCGGCTGGAAACACCATATATTTT
CASRFRDRGPAGNTIYF
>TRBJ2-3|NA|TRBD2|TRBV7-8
TGTGCCAGCAGCCCAATGGCGGGAGGGCCGAACACAGATACGCAGTATTTT
CASSPMAGGPNTDTQYF
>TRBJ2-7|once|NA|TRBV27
TGTGCCAGCAGTTTATATTACGGAGGGGGCTACGAGCAGTACTTC
CASSLYYGGGYEQYF
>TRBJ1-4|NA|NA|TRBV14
TGTGCCAGCAGCCAAGACCCGAACCTGGAGGGTAATGAAAAACTGTTTTTT
CASSQDPNLEGNEKLFF
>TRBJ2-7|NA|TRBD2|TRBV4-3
TGCGCCAGCAGCCAAGATTGGCTAGCGGGTTACGAGCAGTACTTC
CASSQDWLAGYEQYF
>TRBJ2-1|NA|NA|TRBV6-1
TGTGCCAGCAGTGAAGCAGGAACAGGGTCAATGTTCTTC
CASSEAGTGSMFF
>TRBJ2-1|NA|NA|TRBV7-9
TGTGCCAGCAGCACCACGGGCCCTATAGGGAGGTATGAGCAGTTCTTC
CASSTTGPIGRYEQFF
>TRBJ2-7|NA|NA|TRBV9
TGTGCCAGCAGCGTAGGGCCAGAGCAGTACTTC
CASSVGPEQYF
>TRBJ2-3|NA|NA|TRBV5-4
TGTGCCAGCAGCTTGGCTCGGGGCGATACGCAGTATTTT
CASSLARGDTQYF
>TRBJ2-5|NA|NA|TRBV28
TGTGCCAGCAGTTTATTCCTAGGACAGCGGGAGACCCAGTACTTC
CASSLFLGQRETQYF
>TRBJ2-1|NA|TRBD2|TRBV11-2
TGTGCCAGCAGCTCTGGGACTAGCGGGCCACTCTACAATGAGCAGTTCTTC
CASSSGTSGPLYNEQFF
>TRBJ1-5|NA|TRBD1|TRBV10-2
TGCGCCAGCAGTGAATTTGGACAGGGGAATCAGCCCCAGCATTTT
CASSEFGQGNQPQHF
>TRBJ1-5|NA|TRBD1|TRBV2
TGTGCCAGCAGTGAAGGGACAGGGTATCAGCCCCAGCATTTT
CASSEGTGYQPQHF
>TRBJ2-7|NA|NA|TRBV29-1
TGCAGCGTTGAACTAGGAGGTCCTCCCTACGAGCAGTACTTC
CSVELGGPPYEQYF
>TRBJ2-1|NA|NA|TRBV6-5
TGTGCCAGCAGTTACTTGGGGGGAAGGGAGCAGTTCTTC
CASSYLGGREQFF
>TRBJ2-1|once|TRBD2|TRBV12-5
TGTGCTAGTGGTTTGGTAGGTTGGACTAGCGGGAGTCCGTCCTACAATGAGCAGTTCTTC
CASGLVGWTSGSPSYNEQFF
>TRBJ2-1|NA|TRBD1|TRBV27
TGTGCCAGCAGCCCCGGGACAGGGGACAATGAGCAGTTCTTC
CASSPGTGDNEQFF
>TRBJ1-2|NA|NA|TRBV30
TGTGCCTGGAGAACACACGGCTACACCTTC
CAWRTHGYTF
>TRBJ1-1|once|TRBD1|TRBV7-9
TGTGCCAGCAGCCTCGGACAGGGAATTTCTGAAGCTTTCTTT
CASSLGQGISEAFF
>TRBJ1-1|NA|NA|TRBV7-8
TGTGCCAGCAGCTTAGTTCGCGGGGGGGAAAAAGCTTTCTTT
CASSLVRGGEKAFF
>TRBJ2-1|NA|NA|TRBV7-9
TGTGCCAGCAGCTTATCACGGGGTCGTGGGTACAATGAGCAGTTCTTC
CASSLSRGRGYNEQFF